This TCR beta chain was obtained from a study of shared clonotypes between healthy human individuals (dated by TCRdb to 2020 to 2021). Study-level background: A few men and two women, aged 18 to 49 years, made up the cohort. For each donor, three plates each were used for CD4 naive and CD4 memory, two plates were used for CD8 naive, and one plate was used for CD8 memory. Blood TCR repertoires of roughly 5 healthy adults were deeply sequenced to estimate repertoire size and the extent of clonotype sharing between individuals. To increase sequencing depth and limit assay-specific biases, TCR repertoire library preparation and sequencing were carried out by different laboratories using diverse techniques. Each donor's leukapheresis produced roughly between about 0.8 and 8.9 billion PBMCs.

TCR CDR3 regions were amplified from genomic DNA by multiplex PCR using the deep immunoSEQ assay. Extracted genomic DNA from each cell subset was spread evenly across all wells of several immunoSEQ 96-well plates, with each plate serving as a replicate. For sorted subsets, roughly 0.2 ug genomic DNA, equal to about 30,000 T cell genomes, was loaded into each replicate PCR. Purified libraries were measured with a Qubit 3.0 fluorometer, size-checked on a Bioanalyzer 2100, and measured again with the KAPA Library Quantification kit. Every immunoSEQ 96-well plate was sequenced on a dedicated single-read 150-cycle Illumina NextSeq 550 flow cell. On the authors' methods: Because the immunoSEQ output held only junctional sequences and lacked quality scores, the filtering could not match the filtering applied to full-length reads. To assign V/J genes and CDR3, sequences were annotated using PyIR, a Python wrapper for IgBLAST v1.9, with IMGT germline references. Reads with weak V/J assignments (E-value above 1e-6), missing CDR3, stop codons, out-of-frame junctions, or ambiguous translated residues were removed. A V3J clonotype was defined by an identical inferred V gene, J gene, and CDR3 amino acid sequence. To compute the percentage overlap between repertoires, the number of shared unique clonotypes was divided by the size of the smaller repertoire. Repertoire richness was assessed with RTK rarefaction, the Chao1 estimator, and Recon v2.1 estimates of unobserved clonotypes. Generation probabilities were computed with OLGA for all TCRbeta clonotypes obtained by the gDNA method from a handful of donors. TCRdb provides this immuneACCESS table in a form limited to in-frame rearrangements. Some clones are lacking; in checked studies, under half of them reflect an unresolved V gene, and why the rest are absent is not known. D and trimming come from the DNA, and the V and J calls and clone size come from that table. The sample contains 2,100,000 or so clones, 95% of them found a single time. Of the sample, roughly 0.13% is held by the ten largest clones.

The full study reports these points: Even with the large sequencing depth, rarefaction of the sorted-subset datasets indicated that sequencing was incomplete. Compared with non-shared clonotypes, clonotypes shared by all four sorted-subset donors had higher generation probabilities. Pairwise subsampling led to the expectation that sequencing depth would affect the degree of clonotype sharing among donors. Roughly 5% of naive CD4, around 4% of naive CD8, approximately 2.2% of memory CD4, and 0.4% of memory CD8 clonotypes were shared across a few donors. Sampling was limited to blood, and TCR repertoires in tissue likely differ from TCR repertoires in blood. The small number of donors limited the genetic and exposure-history diversity represented. Naive subsets generally had larger estimated clonotype richness than memory subsets did.

The germline V gene sets CDR1 to SNHLY and CDR2 to FYNNEI. Inclusive of the bounding cysteine and phenylalanine, the CDR3 is 15 residues long. The sequence is cut down to CDR3 DNA, 45 bases in frame from base 1. The junction shows trimming of 8 bases on V and 2 bases on J, plus 13 bases between the germline ends. In the case of this clone: It has no known antigen specificity. No much larger clonotype is one base removed from it; base qualities were not supplied.

Donors were healthy HIV-negative adults with no recently reported acute infections or vaccinations. All donors were Caucasian adults living in Nashville, Tennessee, USA. CD4+ T cells were enriched by magnetic negative selection, after which naive cells were positively selected on CD45RA and the negative fraction was taken as the memory subset. Blood was obtained by leukapheresis, after which PBMCs were separated by Ficoll-Histopaque density gradient centrifugation and cryopreserved in liquid nitrogen vapor phase. Analytical flow cytometry was used to check the purity and quantity of each magnetically sorted T cell population. Each sorted fraction had its genomic DNA isolated and then quantified by UV absorbance on a Nanodrop 2000c.

The sequence was collected from a man in his late teens or twenties in good health. The receptor chain draws on TRBV2 and TRBJ2-6; the D gene is possibly TRBD2, with 7 bases matching. Material: naive CD4+ T cells sorted from blood. The cell subset or site label for this specimen denotes: CD45RA+ positively selected. This receptor carries the CDR3 CASGMGGPGANVLTF. In nucleotides, the sequence is TGTGCCAGCGGGATGGGGGGGCCTGGGGCCAACGTCCTGACTTTC.